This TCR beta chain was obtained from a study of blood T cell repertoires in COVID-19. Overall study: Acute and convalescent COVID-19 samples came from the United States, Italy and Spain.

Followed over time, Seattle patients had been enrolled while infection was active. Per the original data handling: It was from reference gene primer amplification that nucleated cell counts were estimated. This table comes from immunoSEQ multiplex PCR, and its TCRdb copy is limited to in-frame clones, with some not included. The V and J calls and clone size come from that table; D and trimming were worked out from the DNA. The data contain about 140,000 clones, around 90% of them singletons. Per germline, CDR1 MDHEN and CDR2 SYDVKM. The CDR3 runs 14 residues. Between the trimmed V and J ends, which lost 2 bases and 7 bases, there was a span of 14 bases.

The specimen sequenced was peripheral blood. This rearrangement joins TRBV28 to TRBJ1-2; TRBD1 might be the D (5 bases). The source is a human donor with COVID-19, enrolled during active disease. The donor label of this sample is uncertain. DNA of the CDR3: TGTGCCAGCAGTTTAATGACCAGGGTATTTGGCTACACCTTC. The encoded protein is CASSLMTRVFGYTF.